In this sample, the clone carrying this TCR beta chain turned up a few times. Its antigen is still unknown. The data belong to a study of T cells after yellow fever vaccination. Overall study context: Where fractions had low cell numbers, libraries were prepared from them with the SMART-Seq v4 Ultra Low Input RNA kit.

MiXCR was run by TCRdb on the 5' RACE reads, yielding one entry per CDR3 protein. Of over 250,000 distinct CDR3 sequences in the sample, around 4.9% were seen once. There are 14 residues in the CDR3. The V end was cut by 11 bases, the J end by 1 base, with 17 bases between. CDR1 is MNHEY and CDR2 is SVGAGI in the germline V gene. Overall study results and limits: Researchers noted that a small share of clonotypes showed up in both CD4 and CD8 compartments. Though weaker, the secondary response peaked faster, on day 5 versus 15.

The receptor was isolated from a man aged 18-30 years who received the YFV17D yellow fever vaccine. The chain has TRBV6-5 and TRBJ1-1; maybe TRBD1 (5 bases). This specimen was CD4+ T cells sorted from PBMCs, taken on the day of the yellow fever booster vaccination. CDR3 sequence (DNA): TGTGCCGCGGGGACGGGACGGAGGAACACTGAAGCTTTCTTT. This encodes CAAGTGRRNTEAFF.